The 18 T cell receptor beta chains given below trace back to one sample, sequenced in a study of cytomegalovirus exposure and HLA in healthy donors. PCR used 60 Vbeta primers and 13 Jbeta primers. Produced via immunoSEQ multiplex PCR; TCRdb's table is partial and in-frame only. The sample includes about 120,000 clones, approximately 80% of them seen just once. The sample consisted of PBMCs. The receptor set was obtained from a female donor in good health and CMV-seropositive.

This clone occurred a few times. This chain connects TRBV19 to TRBJ2-3; the D is unclear. Trimming took off 4 bases at V and 4 bases at J, with 9 bases between the two ends. Looked up from germline, CDR1 is LNHDA and CDR2 is SQIVND (reference sequence). The CDR3 totals 13 residues. For the CDR3, the DNA is TGTGCCAGTAGTAGAGGAGAGGCAGATACGCAGTATTTT. Its protein is CASSRGEADTQYF.

The CDR3 nucleotides read TGTGCCAGCAGCTTAGGCCCCCAGGTGGATGGCTACACCTTC. Its protein is CASSLGPQVDGYTF. The rearrangement links TRBV7-9 to TRBJ1-2; D is unclear. This CDR3 comprises 14 residues. Trimming shortened V by 1 base and J by 6 bases, and 12 bases separated the two germline ends. Per the germline V gene, CDR1 is SEHNR and CDR2 is FQNEAQ (reference sequence).

Points on this clone: The junction differs from germline at one of its ends, possibly a read error. This rearrangement joins TRBV7-9 to TRBJ1-4, with no clear D. Per germline, CDR1 SEHNR and CDR2 FQNEAQ (reference sequence). The CDR3 covers 16 residues. The DNA of the CDR3 is TGTTCCAGCAGCTTATCTTCCGCAGGCCACCGGGAAAAACTGTTTTTT. This sequence encodes CSSSLSSAGHREKLFF.

V is TRBV18 and J is TRBJ2-7, with TRBD2 matching over 14 bases. Germline values: CDR1 KGHSH, CDR2 LQKENI. CDR3 size: 16 residues. After removal of 6 bases from V and 2 bases from J, the junction contained 6 bases not matched to a gene. For the CDR3, the DNA is TGTGCCAGCTCCGGACTAGCGGGGGGCCTAACCTACGAGCAGTACTTC. It yields the protein CASSGLAGGLTYEQYF.

The chain employs TRBV7-2 and TRBJ2-7; 9 bases match TRBD2. Germline V gives CDR1 SGHTA, CDR2 FQGNSA. J gave up 2 bases and V 5 bases, and 10 bases lay outside the gene matches. The CDR3 has 16 residues. The CDR3 DNA reads as TGTGCCAGCAGCACGAAAGCGGGGGGCGTCACCTACGAGCAGTACTTC. This sequence encodes CASSTKAGGVTYEQYF.

V is TRBV30 and J is TRBJ1-2; TRBD1 aligns across 8 bases. Germline-derived CDR1 and CDR2 are GTSNPN and SVGIG (reference sequence). The V segment lost 3 bases and the J segment 0 bases; nucleotides outside the gene matches: 12. The CDR3 has 17 amino acids. The CDR3: CAWSPDRVSRANYGYTF. In nucleotides, the CDR3 is TGTGCCTGGAGCCCGGACAGGGTATCCCGGGCTAACTATGGCTACACCTTC.

In DNA form, the CDR3 reads TGTGCCTGGAGTGAGTGGGGGGGCACAGATACGCAGTATTTT. Translation gives CAWSEWGGTDTQYF. This chain connects TRBV30 to TRBJ2-3, with a tentative D call TRBD2 (6 bases). V shed 1 base and J shed 1 base, with 9 bases lying between them. This CDR3 is built from 14 residues. CDR1 is GTSNPN and CDR2 is SVGIG in the germline V gene (reference sequence).

The V call is TRBV28, the J call TRBJ2-7; D possibly corresponds to TRBD1 (5 bases). The germline CDR1 and CDR2 sequences are MDHEN and SYDVKM. Deletions cut 8 bases from V and 2 bases from J, with 16 bases between. The CDR3 runs to 14 residues. The CDR3 DNA is TGTGCCAGCCCCCCCGCCGGACAACCCTACGAGCAGTACTTC. Translated, it gives CASPPAGQPYEQYF.

This clone was detected a few times. The genes are TRBV4-1 and TRBJ1-5, with TRBD1 matching over 9 bases. This CDR3 region has 13 residues. CDR1 and CDR2 (germline): MGHRA, YSYEKL. Trimming removed 7 bases from V and 4 bases from J; junction bases left unmatched: 2. CDR3 residues: CASKGQGNQPQHF. CDR3 nucleotide sequence: TGCGCCAGCAAGGGACAGGGAAATCAGCCCCAGCATTTT.

The chain employs TRBV30 and TRBJ2-3; D is possibly TRBD1 (5 bases). Trimming cost V 4 bases and J 2 bases, with 16 bases left between them. The CDR3 is made up of 15 amino acids. Germline CDR1 is GTSNPN and CDR2 is SVGIG (reference sequence). For the CDR3, the DNA is TGTGCCTGGATCTCAGGGCAACTACACACAGATACGCAGTATTTT. As protein: CAWISGQLHTDTQYF.

This rearrangement joins TRBV4-2 to TRBJ2-1; 10 positions match TRBD2. This CDR3 is built from 16 residues. V was pared by 3 bases and J by 8 bases, with 10 bases of the junction left unmatched. Germline values: CDR1 LGHNA, CDR2 YNFKEQ. The CDR3 bases are TGTGCCAGCAGCCAGCGAGCGGGGGGGCAATACGATGAGCAGTTCTTC. It codes for CASSQRAGGQYDEQFF.

This chain uses TRBV6-5 with TRBJ2-7; 8 nucleotides match TRBD1. Germline lookup yields CDR1 MNHEY and CDR2 SVGAGI. The CDR3 sequence is 14 residues long. V shed 6 bases, J shed 4 bases, and the junction held 8 bases outside the gene matches. Here the CDR3 reads CASRPGTGLYEQYF. For the CDR3, the DNA is TGTGCCAGCAGACCCGGGACAGGACTATACGAGCAGTACTTC.

The V call is TRBV7-9, the J call TRBJ1-6; 7 nucleotides agree with TRBD1. CDR1 is SEHNR, CDR2 FQNEAQ, per germline (reference sequence). The length of the CDR3 is 15 residues. V was clipped by 3 bases and J by 9 bases; unmatched bases: 8. This CDR3 reads CASSFSGNRGSPLHF. The CDR3 bases are TGTGCCAGCAGCTTTAGTGGTAACAGGGGTTCACCCCTCCACTTT.

The rearrangement joins TRBV4-3 to TRBJ2-3; the D gene is possibly TRBD1 (6 bases). The length of the CDR3 is 14 residues. Trimming shortened V by 2 bases and J by 6 bases, and 12 bases separated the two germline ends. The germline gives CDR1 LGHNA, CDR2 YSLEER. The CDR3 here is CASSQTGGVDTQYF. The CDR3 DNA reads TGCGCCAGCAGCCAAACTGGGGGCGTTGATACGCAGTATTTT.

The chain recombines TRBV4-2 with TRBJ1-3; a weak D match, TRBD1 (5 bases). This CDR3 region has 17 residues. CDR1 and CDR2 from the germline V gene are LGHNA and YNFKEQ. The V end was cut by 0 bases, the J end by 2 bases, with 14 bases between. CDR3 residues: CASSQDSQGNAGNTIYF. CDR3 in DNA: TGTGCCAGCAGCCAAGATAGCCAGGGAAACGCTGGAAACACCATATATTTT.

This sequence joins TRBV7-8 and TRBJ2-7, with TRBD1 matching over 7 bases. CDR1 is SGHVS, CDR2 FQNEAQ, per germline. V was pared by 1 base and J by 0 bases, with 12 bases of the junction left unmatched. The CDR3 covers 18 residues. Here the CDR3 DNA reads TGTGCCAGCAGCTTAGAGACCGGGGACAGAACTTACTCCTACGAGCAGTACTTC. Amino acid sequence: CASSLETGDRTYSYEQYF.

CDR3 sequence reads: CASSSLADTYEQYF. As DNA, the CDR3 is TGTGCCAGCAGTTCACTAGCGGATACCTACGAGCAGTACTTC. The V call is TRBV6-6, the J call TRBJ2-5; 8 nucleotides line up with TRBD2. The assigned J gene may be wrong: the sequence end matches TRBJ2-7 better. CDR3 size: 14 residues. Germline loops: CDR1 MNHNY, CDR2 SVGAGI (reference sequence).

This clone was detected once. This chain joins TRBV10-1 and TRBJ2-5, with D uncertain. V lost 9 bases to trimming and J lost 5 bases, with 13 bases between them. This CDR3 comprises 12 residues. Germline values: CDR1 WNHNN, CDR2 SYGVQD (reference sequence). The DNA for the CDR3 is TGCGCCAGACGACATCCCTCGGAGACCCAGTACTTC. This gives the protein CARRHPSETQYF.